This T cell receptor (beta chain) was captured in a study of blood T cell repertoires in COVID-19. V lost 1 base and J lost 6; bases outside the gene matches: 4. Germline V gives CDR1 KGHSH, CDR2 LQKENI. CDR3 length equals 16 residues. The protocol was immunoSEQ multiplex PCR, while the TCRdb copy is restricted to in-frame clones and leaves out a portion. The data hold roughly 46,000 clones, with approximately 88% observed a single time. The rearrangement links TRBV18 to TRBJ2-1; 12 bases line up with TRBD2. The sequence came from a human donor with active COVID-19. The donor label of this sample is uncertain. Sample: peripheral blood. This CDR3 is CASSPQGLAGLNEQFF. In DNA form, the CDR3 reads TGTGCCAGCTCACCACAAGGACTAGCGGGGCTCAATGAGCAGTTCTTC.